These 27 T cell receptor beta chains originate from one sample sequenced in a study of shared clonotypes between healthy human individuals. Generated by immunoSEQ multiplex PCR, the TCRdb table keeps only in-frame clones and is missing some. The profile shows around 2.1 million clones, about 94% of them singletons. The sequenced sample was naive CD4+ T cells sorted from blood. This sample's subset: CD45RA+ positively selected. These TCRs come from a man younger than 35 in good health.

The chain employs TRBV19 and TRBJ2-7, with 8 nucleotides matching TRBD1. V was clipped by 5 bases and J by 6 bases; unmatched bases: 6. The CDR3 contains 13 residues. Looked up from germline, CDR1 is LNHDA and CDR2 is SQIVND (reference sequence). The CDR3 protein is CASSEAGGGEQYF. The CDR3 bases are TGTGCCAGTAGTGAGGCAGGGGGCGGCGAGCAGTACTTC.

The rearrangement uses TRBV5-6 and TRBJ2-7, with 13 bases aligning to TRBD2. With V trimmed by 5 bases and J by 3 bases, 5 bases remained unmatched. This CDR3 has 15 amino acids. The germline gives CDR1 SGHDT, CDR2 YYEEEE. This CDR3 reads CASRARTSGSYEQYF. CDR3 nucleotide sequence: TGTGCCAGCAGGGCACGGACTAGCGGGAGCTACGAGCAGTACTTC.

In the case of this clone: Other DNA variants within this sample encode the same CDR3. V is TRBV20-1 and J is TRBJ2-5; D not certain. Germline CDR1 DFQATT, CDR2 SNEGSKA (reference sequence). The CDR3 totals 11 residues. The ends were cut back, 3 bases at V and 0 bases at J, with 2 bases in the middle. CDR3 sequence (DNA): TGCAGTGCTAGGGACCAAGAGACCCAGTACTTC. This codes for CSARDQETQYF.

This chain joins TRBV9 and TRBJ2-5; D gene uncertain. CDR1 is SGDLS and CDR2 is YYNGEE in the germline V gene. The CDR3 covers 14 residues. V was pared by 2 bases and J by 5 bases, with 13 bases between. The CDR3 DNA reads as TGTGCCAGCAGCGTGAACCCACTCTGGGAGACCCAGTACTTC. This translates into CASSVNPLWETQYF.

The chain couples TRBV2 to TRBJ1-1, with D possibly TRBD1 on 5 matching bases. The ends were cut back, 7 bases at V and 6 bases at J, with 12 bases in the middle. The CDR3 runs 12 residues. The germline V gene encodes CDR1 SNHLY and CDR2 FYNNEI. The CDR3 region is CASIQGSAEAFF. The DNA of the CDR3 is TGTGCCAGCATTCAGGGCAGCGCTGAAGCTTTCTTT.

The V gene is TRBV5-1, the J gene TRBJ2-2; 10 bases map to TRBD1. With V trimmed by 4 bases and J by 6 bases, 3 bases remained unmatched. This CDR3 spans 14 amino acids. Germline CDR1 reads SGHRS; CDR2 reads YFSETQ. For the CDR3, the DNA is TGCGCCAGCAGCGGGGACAGGGGATCCGGGGAGCTGTTTTTT. It encodes CASSGDRGSGELFF.

With regard to this clone: The same CDR3 can be traced to other DNA sequences in this sample. The rearrangement joins TRBV5-1 to TRBJ2-7; 8 nucleotides line up with TRBD1. Looked up from germline, CDR1 is SGHRS and CDR2 is YFSETQ. The CDR3 spans 15 residues. Germline trimming cut 0 bases from V and 2 bases from J; bases unmatched to any gene: 4. DNA of the CDR3: TGCGCCAGCAGCTTGGAAGGACAGGGTCCCTACGAGCAGTACTTC. Its protein is CASSLEGQGPYEQYF.

V and J are TRBV2 and TRBJ2-7; D possibly uses TRBD1 or TRBD2 (5 bases each). Trimming removed 1 base at V and 9 bases at J, with 7 bases between. Germline V gives CDR1 SNHLY, CDR2 FYNNEI. This CDR3 comprises 11 residues. The CDR3 DNA reads TGTGCCAGCAGTGAAGGGGGGTTGCAGTACTTC. The encoded protein is CASSEGGLQYF.

The chain uses TRBV7-9 and TRBJ2-2; TRBD1 might be the D (5 bases). This CDR3 contains 15 residues. The germline V gene encodes CDR1 SEHNR and CDR2 FQNEAQ (reference sequence). The germline V and J ends were trimmed by 5 bases and 5 bases, with 15 bases remaining between them. CDR3 loop: CASSLDSPGTGELFF. The DNA of the CDR3 is TGTGCCAGCAGCCTCGACTCACCAGGGACCGGGGAGCTGTTTTTT.

This rearrangement joins TRBV11-3 to TRBJ2-5; D unclear. CDR3 length: 12 residues. V was trimmed by 1 base and J by 5 bases, leaving 5 bases between them. Germline lookup yields CDR1 SGHNT and CDR2 YENEEA. CDR3 residues: CASSLVDETQYF. Written as DNA, the CDR3 is TGTGCCAGCAGCTTAGTAGATGAGACCCAGTACTTC.

This chain joins TRBV4-1 and TRBJ2-5; D ambiguous. The germline CDR1 and CDR2 sequences are MGHRA and YSYEKL. Trimming pared 4 bases from V and 1 base from J, leaving 16 bases between. The CDR3 is 16 residues long. CDR3 loop: CASSPSPSRAQETQYF. CDR3 bases: TGCGCCAGCAGCCCCTCCCCATCAAGGGCCCAAGAGACCCAGTACTTC.

J is TRBJ2-5 and V is TRBV2, with D possibly matching TRBD1 (6 bases). V lost 2 bases and J lost 2, with 12 bases in between. Per the germline V gene, CDR1 is SNHLY and CDR2 is FYNNEI. The CDR3 loop spans 15 amino acids. This chain's CDR3 is CASSESWTAQETQYF. The CDR3 DNA is TGTGCCAGCAGTGAAAGCTGGACAGCACAAGAGACCCAGTACTTC.

The rearrangement links TRBV25-1 to TRBJ1-2; tentatively, D is TRBD1 (5 bases). Germline CDR1 is MGHDK and CDR2 is SYGVNS. The CDR3 runs 14 residues. V was shortened by 3 bases and J by 5 bases, with 13 bases between the two germline ends. Here the CDR3 reads CASSEAGNTYGYTF. The CDR3 nucleotides read TGTGCCAGCAGTGAGGCAGGGAACACTTATGGCTACACCTTC.

The rearrangement joins TRBV30 to TRBJ2-1, with D possibly called TRBD1 or TRBD2 (6 bases each). The V and J ends lost 1 base and 5 bases respectively, with 9 bases between them. The CDR3 consists of 13 residues. The germline V gene encodes CDR1 GTSNPN and CDR2 SVGIG (reference sequence). The CDR3 here is CAWSGRGDNEQFF. The CDR3 DNA sequence: TGTGCCTGGAGTGGAAGGGGGGACAATGAGCAGTTCTTC.

The V and J genes are TRBV7-9 and TRBJ2-1, with D perhaps assigned TRBD1 or TRBD2 (5 bases each). The length of the CDR3 is 14 residues. The V and J ends lost 5 bases and 4 bases respectively, with 12 bases between them. Per the germline V gene, CDR1 is SEHNR and CDR2 is FQNEAQ (reference sequence). In nucleotides, the CDR3 is TGTGCCAGCAGCGCCGGGGCCCAATACAATGAGCAGTTCTTC. Residues: CASSAGAQYNEQFF.

CDR3 residues: CASSLVGLAAYNEQFF. CDR3 DNA sequence: TGTGCCAGCAGCTTAGTCGGTCTAGCGGCATACAATGAGCAGTTCTTC. This rearrangement joins TRBV7-2 to TRBJ2-1; 7 bases match TRBD2. V lost 1 base and J lost 4; bases outside the gene matches: 7. CDR3 length: 16 residues. Germline V CDR1 and CDR2: SGHTA, FQGNSA.

V usage is TRBV9 and J usage is TRBJ2-3; 7 bases are shared with TRBD2. The V gene end was trimmed by 4 bases and the J gene end by 4 bases; junction bases not matched to a gene: 12. The CDR3 consists of 16 residues. Germline CDR1 SGDLS, CDR2 YYNGEE. CDR3 protein: CASSSRGGGSADTQYF. Here the CDR3 DNA reads TGTGCCAGCAGCTCTAGAGGAGGCGGGAGCGCAGATACGCAGTATTTT. The whole variable domain, remainder taken from reference TRBV9 and TRBJ2-3, is DSGVTQTPKHLITATGQRVTLRCSPRSGDLSVYWYQQSLDQGLQFLIQYYNGEERAKGNILERFSAQQFPDLHSELNLSSLELGDSALYFCASSSRGGGSADTQYFGPGTRLTVL.

This sequence joins TRBV5-4 and TRBJ2-7; the D gene is possibly TRBD2 (5 bases). In germline, CDR1 is SGHNT, CDR2 YYREEE (reference sequence). Trimming removed 2 bases from V and 3 bases from J, with 6 bases in between. The CDR3 has 12 residues. CDR3 loop: CASSFTSYEQYF. CDR3 sequence (DNA): TGTGCCAGCAGCTTCACTAGCTACGAGCAGTACTTC.

This clone was counted a single time. The identical CDR3 is also encoded by other nucleotide sequences in the sample. The chain carries TRBV6-5 and TRBJ2-7; 9 positions match TRBD1. This CDR3 spans 13 amino acids. The V segment lost 4 bases and the J segment 4 bases; nucleotides outside the gene matches: 2. Germline V gene sequence: CDR1 MNHEY, CDR2 SVGAGI. The CDR3 loop is CASSWDREYEQYF. For the CDR3, the DNA is TGTGCCAGCAGTTGGGACAGGGAATACGAGCAGTACTTC.

V is TRBV19 and J is TRBJ2-7; no clear D gene. Germline V CDR1 and CDR2: LNHDA, SQIVND (reference sequence). This CDR3 has 12 residues. V lost 1 base, J lost 5 bases, and 6 bases lay in between. In nucleotides, the CDR3 is TGTGCCAGTAGTATAGCTGGGCACGAGCAGTACTTC. The encoded protein is CASSIAGHEQYF.

This clone was seen only once. This rearrangement joins TRBV7-3 to TRBJ2-3; 12 nucleotides line up with TRBD2. V dropped 0 bases and J dropped 2; count of bases not matched to a gene: 6. The CDR3 length is 18 residues. Per germline, CDR1 SGHTA and CDR2 FQGTGA. The CDR3, as DNA: TGTGCCAGCAGCTTAACCGCTGGACTAGCGGGGTCCACAGATACGCAGTATTTT. Translating it yields CASSLTAGLAGSTDTQYF.

The chain has TRBV29-1 and TRBJ2-7, with D unclear. Germline V gene lookup returns CDR1 SQVTM and CDR2 ANQGSEA. The germline V and J ends were trimmed by 7 bases and 0 bases, with 13 bases remaining between them. The CDR3 has 13 amino acids. The CDR3 region is CSAGEVDSYEQYF. CDR3 sequence (DNA): TGCAGCGCTGGGGAAGTAGACTCCTACGAGCAGTACTTC.

The chain combines TRBV5-1 with TRBJ2-2; D possibly corresponds to TRBD2 (7 bases). The CDR3 consists of 16 residues. V was shortened by 6 bases and J by 4 bases, with 19 bases between the two germline ends. The germline V gene has CDR1 SGHRS and CDR2 YFSETQ. The CDR3 reads CASKGGFSSVTGELFF. The CDR3 DNA sequence: TGCGCCAGCAAGGGGGGGTTTTCTAGCGTCACCGGGGAGCTGTTTTTT.

The chain carries TRBV6-6 and TRBJ1-2, with 8 positions matching TRBD1. The germline CDR1 and CDR2 sequences are MNHNY and SVGAGI (reference sequence). CDR3 length: 14 residues. J was trimmed by 5 bases and V by 5 bases; bases with no gene match: 7. CDR3 sequence reads: CASSRTGKGYGYTF. CDR3 DNA sequence: TGTGCCAGCAGTAGGACAGGGAAAGGGTATGGCTACACCTTC.

The V gene is TRBV10-3, the J gene TRBJ2-5, with TRBD2 matching over 16 bases. Germline V gene lookup returns CDR1 ENHRY and CDR2 SYGVKD. The ends lost 9 bases at V and 4 bases at J; junction bases unmatched: 8. The CDR3 has 16 residues. The CDR3 protein is CAISGLAGGPGETQYF. As DNA, the CDR3 is TGTGCCATTTCGGGACTAGCGGGAGGGCCAGGAGAGACCCAGTACTTC.

The rearrangement links TRBV10-3 to TRBJ2-3, with D possibly matching TRBD1 (6 bases). V was cut by 10 bases and J by 1 base, with 15 bases left in between. CDR1 is ENHRY, CDR2 SYGVKD, per germline. The CDR3 sequence is 14 residues long. CDR3 in DNA: TGTGCCACGGCCAGGACAGACGGCACAGATACGCAGTATTTT. Translated, it gives CATARTDGTDTQYF.

The chain is built from TRBV5-8 and TRBJ2-1; 14 bases align to TRBD2. Looked up from germline, CDR1 is SGHTS and CDR2 is YDEGEE. Trimming cost V 9 bases and J 10 bases; bases outside gene matches: 6. The CDR3 consists of 13 residues. CDR3 protein: CATGLAGGEEQFF. CDR3 bases: TGTGCCACCGGACTAGCGGGAGGCGAAGAGCAGTTCTTC.